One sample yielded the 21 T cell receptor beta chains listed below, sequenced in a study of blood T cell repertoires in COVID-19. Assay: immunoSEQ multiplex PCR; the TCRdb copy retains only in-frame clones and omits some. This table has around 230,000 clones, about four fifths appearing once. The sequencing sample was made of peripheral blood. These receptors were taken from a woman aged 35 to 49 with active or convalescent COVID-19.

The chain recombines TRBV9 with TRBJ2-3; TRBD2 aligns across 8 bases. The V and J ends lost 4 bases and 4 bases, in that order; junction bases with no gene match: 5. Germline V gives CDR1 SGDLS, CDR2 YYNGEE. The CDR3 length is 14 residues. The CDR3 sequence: CASSLSGSPDTQYF. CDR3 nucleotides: TGTGCCAGCAGCCTGAGCGGGAGCCCAGATACGCAGTATTTT.

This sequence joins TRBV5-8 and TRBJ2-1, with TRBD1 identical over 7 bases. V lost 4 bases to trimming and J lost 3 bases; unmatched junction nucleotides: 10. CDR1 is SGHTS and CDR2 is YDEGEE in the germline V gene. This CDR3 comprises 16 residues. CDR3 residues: CASSNLRQGSYNEQFF. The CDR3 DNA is TGTGCCAGCAGCAACCTCCGACAGGGCAGCTACAATGAGCAGTTCTTC.

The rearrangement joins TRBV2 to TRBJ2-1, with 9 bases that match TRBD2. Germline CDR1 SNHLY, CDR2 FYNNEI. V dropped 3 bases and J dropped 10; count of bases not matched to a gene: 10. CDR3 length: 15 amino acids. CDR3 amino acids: CASSEVLAGVDEQFF. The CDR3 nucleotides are TGTGCCAGCAGTGAGGTCTTAGCGGGAGTGGACGAGCAGTTCTTC.

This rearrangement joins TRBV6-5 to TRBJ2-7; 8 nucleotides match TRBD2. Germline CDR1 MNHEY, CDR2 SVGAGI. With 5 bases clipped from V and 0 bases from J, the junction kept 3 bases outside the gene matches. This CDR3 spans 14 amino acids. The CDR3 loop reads CASSRGGSSYEQYF. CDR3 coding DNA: TGTGCCAGCAGTCGGGGGGGATCCTCCTACGAGCAGTACTTC.

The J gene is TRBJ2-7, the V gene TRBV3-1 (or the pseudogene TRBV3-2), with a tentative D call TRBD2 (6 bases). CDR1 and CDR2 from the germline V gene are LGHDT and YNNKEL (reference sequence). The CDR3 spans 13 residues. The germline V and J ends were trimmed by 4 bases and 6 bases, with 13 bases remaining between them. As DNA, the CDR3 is TGTGCCAGCAGCCCTTCGGGGGAAAGCGAGCAGTACTTC. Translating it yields CASSPSGESEQYF.

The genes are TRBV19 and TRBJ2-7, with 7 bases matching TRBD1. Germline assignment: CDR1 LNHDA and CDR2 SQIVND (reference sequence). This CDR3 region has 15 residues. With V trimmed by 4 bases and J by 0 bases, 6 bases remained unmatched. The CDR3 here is CASSKTGRSSYEQYF. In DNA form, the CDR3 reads TGTGCCAGTAGTAAGACAGGGCGCTCCTCCTACGAGCAGTACTTC.

The CDR3 DNA follows: TGTGCCAGCAGCGACCCCGGGACAGGGGTTCATGGCACAGATACGCAGTATTTT. As protein: CASSDPGTGVHGTDTQYF. This sequence joins TRBV3-1 (or the pseudogene TRBV3-2) and TRBJ2-3, with 10 bases identical to TRBD1. V trimming: 5 bases; J trimming: 1 base; junction bases outside the gene matches: 12. Germline CDR1 reads LGHDT; CDR2 reads YNNKEL (reference sequence). The CDR3 is 18 residues long.

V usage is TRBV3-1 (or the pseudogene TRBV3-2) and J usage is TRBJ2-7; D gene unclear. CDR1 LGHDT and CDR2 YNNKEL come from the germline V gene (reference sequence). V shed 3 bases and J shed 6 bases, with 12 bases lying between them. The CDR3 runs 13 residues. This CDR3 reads CASSQQITPEQYF. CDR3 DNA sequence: TGTGCCAGCAGCCAGCAAATTACTCCCGAGCAGTACTTC.

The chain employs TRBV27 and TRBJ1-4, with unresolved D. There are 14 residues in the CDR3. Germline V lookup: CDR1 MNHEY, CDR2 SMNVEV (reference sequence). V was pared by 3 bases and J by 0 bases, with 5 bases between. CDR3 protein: CASSFLPTNEKLFF. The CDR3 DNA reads TGTGCCAGCAGTTTCCTCCCAACTAATGAAAAACTGTTTTTT.

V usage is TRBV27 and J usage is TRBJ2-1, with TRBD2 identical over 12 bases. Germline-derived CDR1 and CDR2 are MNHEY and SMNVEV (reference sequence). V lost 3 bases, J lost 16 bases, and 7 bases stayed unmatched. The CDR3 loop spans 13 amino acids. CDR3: CASSLETSGRKFF. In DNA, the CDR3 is TGTGCCAGCAGTTTGGAGACTAGCGGGAGAAAATTCTTC.

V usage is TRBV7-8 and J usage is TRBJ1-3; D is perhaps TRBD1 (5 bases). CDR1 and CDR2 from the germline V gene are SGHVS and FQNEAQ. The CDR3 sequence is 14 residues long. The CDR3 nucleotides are TGTGCTTACCTCCTGGGGCGTACTGGAAACACCATATATTTT. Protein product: CAYLLGRTGNTIYF.

This CDR3 is CASSQDAGRGISYEQYF. Written as DNA, the CDR3 is TGTGCCAGCAGCCAAGATGCAGGGCGGGGGATTTCCTACGAGCAGTACTTC. The chain carries TRBV4-2 and TRBJ2-7, with 7 bases aligning to TRBD2. The CDR3 is 17 residues long. V dropped 0 bases and J dropped 1; count of bases not matched to a gene: 9. Germline CDR1 and CDR2: LGHNA and YNFKEQ.

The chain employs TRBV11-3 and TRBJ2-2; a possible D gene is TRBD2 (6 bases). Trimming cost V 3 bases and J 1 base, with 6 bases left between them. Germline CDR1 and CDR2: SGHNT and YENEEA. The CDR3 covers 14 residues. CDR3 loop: CASSLGGNTGELFF. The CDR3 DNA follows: TGTGCCAGCAGCTTGGGAGGGAACACCGGGGAGCTGTTTTTT. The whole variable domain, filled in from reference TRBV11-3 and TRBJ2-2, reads EAGVVQSPRYKIIEKKQPVAFWCNPISGHNTLYWYLQNLGQGPELLIRYENEEAVDDSQLPKDRFSAERLKGVDSTLKIQPAELGDSAVYLCASSLGGNTGELFFGEGSRLTVL.

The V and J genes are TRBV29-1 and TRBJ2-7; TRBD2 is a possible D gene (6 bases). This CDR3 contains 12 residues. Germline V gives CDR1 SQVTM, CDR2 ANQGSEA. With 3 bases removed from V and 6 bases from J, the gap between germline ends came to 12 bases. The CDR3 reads CSVDSDGGEQYF. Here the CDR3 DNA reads TGCAGCGTTGATAGTGACGGGGGCGAGCAGTACTTC.

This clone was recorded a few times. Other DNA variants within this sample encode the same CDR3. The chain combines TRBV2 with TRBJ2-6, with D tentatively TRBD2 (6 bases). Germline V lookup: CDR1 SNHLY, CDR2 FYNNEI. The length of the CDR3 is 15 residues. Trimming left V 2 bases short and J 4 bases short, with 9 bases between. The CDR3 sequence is CASSENGGGANVLTF. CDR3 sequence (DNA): TGTGCCAGCAGTGAAAACGGAGGGGGGGCCAACGTCCTGACTTTC.

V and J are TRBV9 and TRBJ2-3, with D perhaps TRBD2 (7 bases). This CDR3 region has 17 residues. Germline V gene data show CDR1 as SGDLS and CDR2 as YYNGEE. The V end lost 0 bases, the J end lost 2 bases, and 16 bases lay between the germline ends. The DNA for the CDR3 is TGTGCCAGCAGCGTAGCGGGGGGCTTGGGATTCACAGATACGCAGTATTTT. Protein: CASSVAGGLGFTDTQYF.

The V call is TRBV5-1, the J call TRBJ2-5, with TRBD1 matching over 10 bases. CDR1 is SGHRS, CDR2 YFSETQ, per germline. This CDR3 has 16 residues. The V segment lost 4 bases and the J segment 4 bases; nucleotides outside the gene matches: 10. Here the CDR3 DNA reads TGCGCCAGCAGCCCGGGGGGACAGGGGATACGAGAGACCCAGTACTTC. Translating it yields CASSPGGQGIRETQYF.

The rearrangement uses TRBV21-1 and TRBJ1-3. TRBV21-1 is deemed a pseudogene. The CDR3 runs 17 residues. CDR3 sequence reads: CASPKRGPWRHGNTIYF. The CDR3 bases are TGTGCCAGCCCTAAGCGGGGGCCATGGAGGCATGGAAACACCATATATTTT.

The CDR3 loop is CASRPAAGAHGYTF. The CDR3 bases are TGTGCCAGCAGACCAGCCGCAGGGGCTCACGGCTACACCTTC. The V call is TRBV28, the J call TRBJ1-2, with a weak D call TRBD1 (6 bases). Between the trimmed V and J ends, which lost 6 bases and 8 bases, there was a span of 19 bases. Germline loops: CDR1 MDHEN, CDR2 SYDVKM. The CDR3 contains 14 residues.

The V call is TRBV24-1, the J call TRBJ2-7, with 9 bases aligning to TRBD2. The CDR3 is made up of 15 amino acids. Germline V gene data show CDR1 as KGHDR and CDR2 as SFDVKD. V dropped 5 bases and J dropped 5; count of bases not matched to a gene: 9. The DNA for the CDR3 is TGTGCCACCAGTGTTGGTGCGGGAGGGCCACACGAGCAGTACTTC. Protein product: CATSVGAGGPHEQYF.

CDR3 nucleotide sequence: TGTGCCAGCAGCCATCTACCGGGACAGTTGAGCTCCTACGAGCAGTACTTC. Its protein is CASSHLPGQLSSYEQYF. The rearrangement uses TRBV3-1 (or the pseudogene TRBV3-2) and TRBJ2-7, with 7 nucleotides matching TRBD1. The CDR3 runs 17 residues. The trim removed 3 bases at V and 0 bases at J, leaving 11 bases unmatched. Germline V lookup: CDR1 LGHDT, CDR2 YNNKEL (reference sequence).